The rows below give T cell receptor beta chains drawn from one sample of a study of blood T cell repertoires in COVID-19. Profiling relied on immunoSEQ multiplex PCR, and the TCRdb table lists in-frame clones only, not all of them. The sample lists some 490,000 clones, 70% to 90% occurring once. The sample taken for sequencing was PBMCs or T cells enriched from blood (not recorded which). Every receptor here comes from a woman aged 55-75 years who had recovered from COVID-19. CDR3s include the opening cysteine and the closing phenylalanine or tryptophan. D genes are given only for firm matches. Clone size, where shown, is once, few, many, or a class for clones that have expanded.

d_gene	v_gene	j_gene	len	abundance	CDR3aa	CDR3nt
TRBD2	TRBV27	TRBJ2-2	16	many	CASSLEGRARTGELFF	TGTGCCAGCAGTTTAGAGGGGAGGGCCCGCACCGGGGAGCTGTTTTTT
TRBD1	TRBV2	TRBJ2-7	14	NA	CATIRDRGMYEQYF	TGTGCCACCATCCGGGACAGGGGGATGTACGAGCAGTACTTC
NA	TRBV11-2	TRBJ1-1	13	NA	CASSLGSGRGAFF	TGTGCCAGCAGCTTAGGGTCTGGCAGGGGAGCTTTCTTT
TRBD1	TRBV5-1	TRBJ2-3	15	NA	CASSLGQGATDTQYF	TGCGCCAGCAGCTTGGGACAGGGGGCCACAGATACGCAGTATTTT
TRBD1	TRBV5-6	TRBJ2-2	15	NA	CASSFLDRATGELFF	TGTGCCAGCAGCTTCTTGGACAGGGCAACCGGGGAGCTGTTTTTT
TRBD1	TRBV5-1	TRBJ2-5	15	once	CATSGQGVSGETQYF	TGCGCCACCTCGGGACAGGGGGTTTCTGGAGAGACCCAGTACTTC
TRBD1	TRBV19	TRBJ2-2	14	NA	CASSITGDTGELFF	TGTGCCAGTAGTATAACAGGGGACACCGGGGAGCTGTTTTTT
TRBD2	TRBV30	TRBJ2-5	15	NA	CAWSTFRTSGMTQYF	TGTGCCTGGAGTACCTTTCGGACTAGCGGGATGACCCAGTACTTC
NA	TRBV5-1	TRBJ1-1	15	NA	CASSLGGSLNTEAFF	TGCGCCAGCAGCTTGGGAGGCAGTTTGAACACTGAAGCTTTCTTT
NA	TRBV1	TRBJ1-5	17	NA	CTSSQVPGPRAGQPQHF	TGCACCAGCAGCCAGGTCCCGGGCCCCCGAGCGGGTCAGCCCCAGCATTTT
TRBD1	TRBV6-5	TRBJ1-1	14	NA	CASQNRGGNTEAFF	TGTGCCAGCCAAAACAGGGGAGGGAACACTGAAGCTTTCTTT
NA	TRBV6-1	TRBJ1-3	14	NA	CASSETGSGNTIYF	TGTGCCAGCAGTGAGACAGGATCTGGAAACACCATATATTTT
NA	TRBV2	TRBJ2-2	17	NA	CASNLGAGGPWTGELFF	TGTGCCAGCAATTTAGGAGCCGGAGGGCCTTGGACCGGGGAGCTGTTTTTT
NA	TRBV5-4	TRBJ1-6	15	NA	CASSLGDISNSPLHF	TGTGCCAGCAGCTTGGGGGACATTAGTAATTCACCCCTCCACTTT
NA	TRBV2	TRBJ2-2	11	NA	CARQGAGELFF	TGTGCCAGACAGGGCGCCGGGGAGCTGTTTTTT
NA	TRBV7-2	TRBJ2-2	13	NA	CASTQGRTGELFF	TGTGCCAGCACACAGGGGAGGACCGGGGAGCTGTTTTTT
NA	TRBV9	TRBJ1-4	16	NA	CASSVPHRVTNEKLFF	TGTGCCAGCAGCGTACCACACAGGGTTACTAATGAAAAACTGTTTTTT
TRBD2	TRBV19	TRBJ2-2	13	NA	CASSRGDTGELFF	TGTGCCAGTAGTCGGGGGGACACCGGGGAGCTGTTTTTT
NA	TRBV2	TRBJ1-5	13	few	CAGGRFVNQPQHF	TGTGCCGGCGGGAGATTTGTAAATCAGCCCCAGCATTTT
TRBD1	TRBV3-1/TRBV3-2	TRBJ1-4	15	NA	CASSQDNRGREKLFF	TGTGCCAGCAGCCAAGACAACAGGGGACGGGAAAAACTGTTTTTT
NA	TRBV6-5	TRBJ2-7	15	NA	CASSYSGLSSYEQYF	TGTGCCAGCAGTTATAGCGGACTGAGCTCCTACGAGCAGTACTTC
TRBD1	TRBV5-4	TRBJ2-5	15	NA	CASSFPSTGVETQYF	TGTGCCAGCAGCTTCCCGTCGACAGGGGTTGAGACCCAGTACTTC
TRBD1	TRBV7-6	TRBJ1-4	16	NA	CASSPSPTGGDEKLFF	TGTGCCAGCAGCCCCAGCCCGACAGGGGGGGATGAAAAACTGTTTTTT
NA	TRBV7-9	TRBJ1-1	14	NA	CASSPQGPNTEAFF	TGTGCCAGCAGCCCTCAGGGCCCGAACACTGAAGCTTTCTTT
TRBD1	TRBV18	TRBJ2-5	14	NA	CASSLTGLQETQYF	TGTGCCAGCTCTCTGACAGGGCTGCAAGAGACCCAGTACTTC
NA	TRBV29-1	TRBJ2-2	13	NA	CSVDRGNTGELFF	TGCAGCGTTGACAGGGGGAACACCGGGGAGCTGTTTTTT
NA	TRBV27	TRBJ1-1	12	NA	CASKVGGTEAFF	TGTGCCAGCAAAGTCGGCGGGACTGAAGCTTTCTTT